This TCR beta chain was obtained from a study of identical twins. Study-wide results and limits: The abundant beta clonotypes from cord blood had fewer insertions, and memory repertoires had none of this.

Germline CDR1 is WSHSY and CDR2 is SAAADI. The CDR3 loop spans 15 amino acids. The V gene lost 6 bases and the J gene lost 2 bases, with 15 bases spanning the gap. Each donor was a healthy Caucasian. At least ten counts were recorded for this clonotype. The target antigen is unknown. A template switching step contributed a universal primer site, while unique molecular identifiers were present in the cDNA. A single record per CDR3 protein comes from TCRdb applying MiXCR to the 5' RACE reads. The table includes some 660,000 distinct CDR3 sequences, approximately 9% detected once. The sample was also linked to a second study, of yellow fever vaccine responses in identical twins.

The receptor's source is a young woman in good health. Sequenced input: PBMCs. The J gene is TRBJ2-3, the V gene TRBV10-2; maybe TRBD1 (5 bases). DNA for the CDR3: TGCGCCAGCAGCGTTAGGGGTACCTACACAGATACGCAGTATTTT. Its translation is CASSVRGTYTDTQYF.